This TCR beta chain was sequenced for a study of blood T cell repertoires in COVID-19. In the study overall: Italy, Spain and the United States were the sources of the convalescent and acute COVID-19 samples. The analysed material was cDNA or gDNA that came from T cells, B-cell-depleted T cells, or PBMCs.

Seattle cases were enrolled at active infection and followed longitudinally. Data came from immunoSEQ multiplex PCR; TCRdb stores just in-frame clones and leaves some out. The sample records almost 400,000 clones, approximately 89% being singletons. Germline assignment: CDR1 ENHRY and CDR2 SYGVKD. CDR3 size: 13 residues. The V end was cut by 10 bases, the J end by 0 bases, with 10 bases between. This chain connects TRBV10-3 to TRBJ1-3; D is uncertain. This TCR was recovered from a woman in her sixties or seventies with COVID-19, enrolled during active disease. Sequenced material: peripheral blood. CDR3 in amino acids: CATRGSSGNTIYF. CDR3 DNA sequence: TGTGCCACCCGGGGTAGCTCTGGAAACACCATATATTTT.